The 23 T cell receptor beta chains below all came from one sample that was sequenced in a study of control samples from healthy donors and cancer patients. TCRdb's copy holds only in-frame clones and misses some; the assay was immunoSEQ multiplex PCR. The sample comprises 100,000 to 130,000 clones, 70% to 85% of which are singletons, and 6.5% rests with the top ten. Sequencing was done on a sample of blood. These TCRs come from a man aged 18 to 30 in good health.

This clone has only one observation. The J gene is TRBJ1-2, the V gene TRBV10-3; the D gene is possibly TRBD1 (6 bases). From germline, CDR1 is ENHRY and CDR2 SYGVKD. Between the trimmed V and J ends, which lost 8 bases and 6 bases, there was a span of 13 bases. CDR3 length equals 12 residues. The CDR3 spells CAIAKSGDGYTF. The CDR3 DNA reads TGTGCCATCGCTAAATCAGGGGATGGCTACACCTTC.

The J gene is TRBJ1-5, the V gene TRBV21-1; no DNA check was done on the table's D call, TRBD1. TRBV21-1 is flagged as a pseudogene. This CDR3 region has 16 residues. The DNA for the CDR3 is TGTGCCAGCAGCAAAAACTCGACAGCCTTTTATCAGCCCCAGCATTTT. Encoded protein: CASSKNSTAFYQPQHF.

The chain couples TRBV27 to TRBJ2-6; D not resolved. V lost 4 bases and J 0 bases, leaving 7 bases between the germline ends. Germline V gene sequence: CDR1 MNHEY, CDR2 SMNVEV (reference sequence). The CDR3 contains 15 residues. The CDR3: CASSSAVSGANVLTF. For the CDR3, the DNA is TGTGCCAGCAGTTCGGCCGTCTCTGGGGCCAACGTCCTGACTTTC.

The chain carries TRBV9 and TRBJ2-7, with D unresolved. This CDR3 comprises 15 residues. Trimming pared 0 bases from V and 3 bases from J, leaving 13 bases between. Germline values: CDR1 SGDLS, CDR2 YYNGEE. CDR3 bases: TGTGCCAGCAGCGTAGGTACCGGTGGATTCTACGAGCAGTACTTC. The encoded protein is CASSVGTGGFYEQYF.

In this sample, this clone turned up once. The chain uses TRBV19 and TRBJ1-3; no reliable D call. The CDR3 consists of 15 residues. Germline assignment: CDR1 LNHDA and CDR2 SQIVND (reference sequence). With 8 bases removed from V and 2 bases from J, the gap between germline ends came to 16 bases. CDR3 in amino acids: CASRSGRFAGNTIYF. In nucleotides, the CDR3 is TGTGCCAGTCGGTCGGGCAGATTCGCTGGAAACACCATATATTTT. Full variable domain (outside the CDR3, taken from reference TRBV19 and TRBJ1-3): DGGITQSPKYLFRKEGQNVTLSCEQNLNHDAMYWYRQDPGQGLRLIYYSQIVNDFQKGDIAEGYSVSREKKESFPLTVTSAQKNPTAFYLCASRSGRFAGNTIYFGEGSWLTVV.

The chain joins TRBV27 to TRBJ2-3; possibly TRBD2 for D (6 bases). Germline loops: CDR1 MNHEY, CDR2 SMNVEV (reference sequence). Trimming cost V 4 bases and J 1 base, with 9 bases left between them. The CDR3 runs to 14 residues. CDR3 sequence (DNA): TGTGCCAGCAGTTCGGGACTTCGCACAGATACGCAGTATTTT. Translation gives CASSSGLRTDTQYF.

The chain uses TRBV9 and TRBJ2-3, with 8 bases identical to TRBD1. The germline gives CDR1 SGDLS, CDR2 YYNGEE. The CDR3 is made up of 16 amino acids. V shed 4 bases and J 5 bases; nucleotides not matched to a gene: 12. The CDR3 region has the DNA TGTGCCAGCAGCTTTGCTGGGACAGGTCTGGGAGATACGCAGTATTTT. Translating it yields CASSFAGTGLGDTQYF.

The CDR3 region has the DNA TGTGCCAGCAGTGCCGGCAGGGTAGAGACCCAGTACTTC. It yields the protein CASSAGRVETQYF. This chain connects TRBV2 to TRBJ2-5, with TRBD1 as a possible D gene (5 bases). Germline values: CDR1 SNHLY, CDR2 FYNNEI. The CDR3 totals 13 residues. V lost 4 bases, J lost 4 bases, and 10 bases lay in between.

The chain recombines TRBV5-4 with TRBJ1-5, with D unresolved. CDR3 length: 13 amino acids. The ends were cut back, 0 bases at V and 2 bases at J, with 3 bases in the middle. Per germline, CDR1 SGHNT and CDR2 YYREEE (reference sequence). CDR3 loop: CASSLDGNQPQHF. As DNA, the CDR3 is TGTGCCAGCAGCTTGGACGGCAATCAGCCCCAGCATTTT.

The CDR3 DNA reads as TGTGCCAGCAGCGTATCGCGGGGGGGCGGCGCAGATACGCAGTATTTT. Amino acid sequence: CASSVSRGGGADTQYF. This chain joins TRBV9 and TRBJ2-3; 9 bases align to TRBD2. This CDR3 has 16 amino acids. V lost 1 base and J lost 4; bases outside the gene matches: 7. The V gene's germline CDR1 is SGDLS and CDR2 YYNGEE.

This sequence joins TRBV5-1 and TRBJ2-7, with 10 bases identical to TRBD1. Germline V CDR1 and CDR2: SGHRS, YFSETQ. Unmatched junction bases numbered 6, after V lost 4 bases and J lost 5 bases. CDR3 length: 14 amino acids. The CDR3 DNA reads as TGCGCCAGCAGCCAGGGGACAGGGGTTAACGAGCAGTACTTC. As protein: CASSQGTGVNEQYF.

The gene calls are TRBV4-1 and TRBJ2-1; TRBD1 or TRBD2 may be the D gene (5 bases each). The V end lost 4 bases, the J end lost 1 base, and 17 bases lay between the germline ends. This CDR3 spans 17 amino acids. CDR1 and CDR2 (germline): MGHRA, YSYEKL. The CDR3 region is CASSPRLGRPSYNEQFF. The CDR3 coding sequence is TGCGCCAGCAGCCCAAGATTGGGACGACCGTCCTACAATGAGCAGTTCTTC.

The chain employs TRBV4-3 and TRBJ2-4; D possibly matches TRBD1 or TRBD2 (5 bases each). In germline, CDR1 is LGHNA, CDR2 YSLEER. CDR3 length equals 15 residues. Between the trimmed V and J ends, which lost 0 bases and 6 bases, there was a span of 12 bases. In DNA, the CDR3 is TGCGCCAGCAGCCAAGATAGGGGAGACATAAACATTCAGTACTTC. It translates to CASSQDRGDINIQYF.

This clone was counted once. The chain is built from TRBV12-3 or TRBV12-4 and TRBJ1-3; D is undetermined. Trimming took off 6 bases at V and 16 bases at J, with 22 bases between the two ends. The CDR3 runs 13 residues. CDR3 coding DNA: TGTGCCAGCAGAATGCGGGAAGAGAGGGTTGCGTATTTT. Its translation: CASRMREERVAYF.

The CDR3 region has the DNA TGCGCCAGCAGCTCCCCTTATGGAGGAGGCGGCACTGAAGCTTTCTTT. Encoded protein: CASSSPYGGGGTEAFF. The chain carries TRBV5-1 and TRBJ1-1; D ambiguous. The CDR3 runs to 16 residues. CDR1 SGHRS and CDR2 YFSETQ come from the germline V gene. V was cut by 3 bases and J by 4 bases, with 19 bases left in between.

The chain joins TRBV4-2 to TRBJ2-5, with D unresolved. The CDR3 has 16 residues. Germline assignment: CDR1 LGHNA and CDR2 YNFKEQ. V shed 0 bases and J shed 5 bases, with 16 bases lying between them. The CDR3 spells CASSQDAFLLGETQYF. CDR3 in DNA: TGTGCCAGCAGCCAAGACGCGTTCCTGCTTGGGGAGACCCAGTACTTC.

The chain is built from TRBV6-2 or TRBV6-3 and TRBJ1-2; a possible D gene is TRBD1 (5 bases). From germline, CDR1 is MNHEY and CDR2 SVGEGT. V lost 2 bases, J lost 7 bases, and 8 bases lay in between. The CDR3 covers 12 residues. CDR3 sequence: CASSYAGTGYTF. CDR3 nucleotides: TGTGCCAGCAGTTACGCAGGGACTGGCTACACCTTC.

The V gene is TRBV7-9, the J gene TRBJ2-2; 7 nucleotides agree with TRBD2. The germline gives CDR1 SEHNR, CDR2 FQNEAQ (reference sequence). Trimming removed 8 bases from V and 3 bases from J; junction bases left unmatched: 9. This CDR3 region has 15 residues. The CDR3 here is CASGRGLLDTGELFF. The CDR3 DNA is TGTGCCAGCGGGAGGGGCCTTTTGGACACCGGGGAGCTGTTTTTT. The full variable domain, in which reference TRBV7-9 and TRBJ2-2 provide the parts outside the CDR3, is DTGVSQNPRHKITKRGQNVTFRCDPISEHNRLYWYRQTLGQGPEFLTYFQNEAQLEKSRLLSDRFSAERPKGSFSTLEIQRTEQGDSAMYLCASGRGLLDTGELFFGEGSRLTVL.

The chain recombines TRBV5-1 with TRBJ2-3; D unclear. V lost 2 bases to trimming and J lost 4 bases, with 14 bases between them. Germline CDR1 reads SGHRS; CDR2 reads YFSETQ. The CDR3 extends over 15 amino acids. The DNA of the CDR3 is TGCGCCAGCAGCTTACAGCCCAACCCCCCAGATACGCAGTATTTT. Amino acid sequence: CASSLQPNPPDTQYF.

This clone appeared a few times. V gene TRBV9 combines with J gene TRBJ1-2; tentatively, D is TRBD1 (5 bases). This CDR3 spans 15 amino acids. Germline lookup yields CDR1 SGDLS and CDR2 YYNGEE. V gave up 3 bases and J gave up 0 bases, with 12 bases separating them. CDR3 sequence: CASSGPTATNYGYTF. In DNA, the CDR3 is TGTGCCAGCAGCGGCCCGACAGCAACTAACTATGGCTACACCTTC.

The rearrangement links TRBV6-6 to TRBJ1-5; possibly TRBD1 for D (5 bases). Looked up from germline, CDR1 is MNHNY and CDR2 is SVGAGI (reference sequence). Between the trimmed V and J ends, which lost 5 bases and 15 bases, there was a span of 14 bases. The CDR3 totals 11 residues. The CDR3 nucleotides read TGTGCCAGCAGTGGGGGTCGAGTCTTGCATTTT. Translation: CASSGGRVLHF.

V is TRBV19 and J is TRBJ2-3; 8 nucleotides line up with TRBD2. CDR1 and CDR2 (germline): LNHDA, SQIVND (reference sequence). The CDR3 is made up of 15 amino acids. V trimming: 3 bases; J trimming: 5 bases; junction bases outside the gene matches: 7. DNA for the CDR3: TGTGCCAGTAGTATTACGCGGGGGGTTGAAGATACGCAGTATTTT. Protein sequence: CASSITRGVEDTQYF.

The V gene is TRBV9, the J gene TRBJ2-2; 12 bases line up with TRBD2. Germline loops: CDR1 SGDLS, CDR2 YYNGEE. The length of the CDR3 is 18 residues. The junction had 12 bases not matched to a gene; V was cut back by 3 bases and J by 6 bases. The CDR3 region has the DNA TGTGCCAGCAGCGGCCGACTAGCGGGGGCCTCGAGGGCCGGGGAGCTGTTTTTT. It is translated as CASSGRLAGASRAGELFF.